This T cell receptor beta chain was found in a study of cytomegalovirus exposure and HLA in healthy donors. The CDR3 contains 14 residues. Losses at the gene ends were 2 bases for V and 7 bases for J; bases not matched to a gene: 9. From germline, CDR1 is SGHNT and CDR2 YYREEE (reference sequence). Generated by immunoSEQ multiplex PCR, the TCRdb table keeps only in-frame clones and is missing some. The sample holds about 160,000 clones, around 96% seen once. The sample consisted of PBMCs. This chain connects TRBV5-4 to TRBJ2-7; 7 bases are a match to TRBD2. The TCR comes from a woman aged 18-30 years in good health and CMV-seronegative. The CDR3 loop is CASSLSGGSSEQYF. DNA for the CDR3: TGTGCCAGCAGCTTATCCGGGGGGTCGTCGGAGCAGTACTTC.